This T cell receptor (beta chain) came from a study of cytomegalovirus exposure and HLA in healthy donors. The germline V gene encodes CDR1 SGHTA and CDR2 FQGNSA. J lost 8 bases, V lost 5 bases, and 11 bases had no gene match. This CDR3 has 15 amino acids. A multiplex PCR was run with 60 Vbeta primers and 13 Jbeta primers. TCRdb keeps only in-frame clones here, not all; method: immunoSEQ multiplex PCR. The repertoire has around 90,000 clones, roughly four fifths of them found once; the top ten carry 0.55% to 0.65%. Sequencing was performed on PBMCs. This chain links TRBV7-2 with TRBJ1-2; 10 bases fit TRBD1. The TCR comes from a man aged 30-40 years in good health and CMV-seronegative. The DNA for the CDR3 is TGTGCCAGCAGCCAAAGGACAGGGGGGTATTGGGGCTACACCTTC. It translates to CASSQRTGGYWGYTF.